A selection of T cell receptor beta chains follows, all from one sample in a study of blood T cells in healthy people across ages. TCRdb reanalysed the 5' RACE reads using MiXCR and keeps one entry per CDR3 protein. This table has under 1,000,000 distinct CDR3 sequences, 46% appearing once. The specimen sequenced was blood. These receptor sequences come from a man aged 80 or over in good health. Each CDR3 is given with its conserved first and last residue. D genes are given only for firm matches. Only part of the rows carry a size: once, few, many, or a class if the clone is expanded.

DNA: TGTGCCAGCAGCTCCCGGTCGCGGGCGTGGCTTGAAAATGAGCAGTTCTTC
CDR3: CASSSRSRAWLENEQFF
V: TRBV5-6
J: TRBJ2-1
D: NA
size: NA

DNA: TGTGCCAGCAGCTACCAGGCTAGCGGGAGGTCCACAGATACGCAGTATTTT
CDR3: CASSYQASGRSTDTQYF
V: TRBV7-9
J: TRBJ2-3
D: TRBD2
size: NA

DNA: TGTGCCATCAGTGAAGATCATGGGACTAGCGGGAGGGCAGGATACGAGCAGTACTTC
CDR3: CAISEDHGTSGRAGYEQYF
V: TRBV10-3
J: TRBJ2-7
D: TRBD2
size: once

DNA: TGCAGTGCTAGAGAGACGACAGGGGTGAAGTTCTTC
CDR3: CSARETTGVKFF
V: TRBV20-1
J: TRBJ2-1
D: TRBD1
size: NA

DNA: TGTGCCAGCAGTCCGGGACTAGCGGGAGCCCTCTGGGAGACCCAGTACTTC
CDR3: CASSPGLAGALWETQYF
V: TRBV27
J: TRBJ2-5
D: TRBD2
size: NA

DNA: TGTGCCAGCAGTACCAAGGGGGGGGTTAGAGAGACCCAGTACTTC
CDR3: CASSTKGGVRETQYF
V: TRBV28
J: TRBJ2-5
D: NA
size: NA

DNA: TGTGCCAGCAGTTACTCAGCTAGCGGGGGAGAGACCCAGTACTTC
CDR3: CASSYSASGGETQYF
V: TRBV6-2/TRBV6-3
J: TRBJ2-5
D: TRBD2
size: NA

DNA: TGTGCCAGCAGTTTGACAGGGGTTGATTCACCCCTCCACTTT
CDR3: CASSLTGVDSPLHF
V: TRBV6-1
J: TRBJ1-6
D: TRBD1
size: few

DNA: TGTGCCAGCCCACGCGATAGCGGGGAGCAAGAGGAGCAGTTCTTC
CDR3: CASPRDSGEQEEQFF
V: TRBV18
J: TRBJ2-1
D: TRBD2
size: NA

DNA: TGTGCCAGCAGCTTGGAAGCGAACACTGAAGCTTTCTTT
CDR3: CASSLEANTEAFF
V: TRBV7-9
J: TRBJ1-1
D: NA
size: few

DNA: TGTGCCAGCAGCTTGGGACTAGCGGGACGTGTGGATACGCAGTATTTT
CDR3: CASSLGLAGRVDTQYF
V: TRBV5-5
J: TRBJ2-3
D: TRBD2
size: NA

DNA: TGCGCCAGCAGCCTTGAGGCGGTCCGCTCCTACAATGAGCAGTTCTTC
CDR3: CASSLEAVRSYNEQFF
V: TRBV5-1
J: TRBJ2-1
D: NA
size: few

DNA: TGTGCCACAGCCGACAGGGTGGTGGAGACCCAGTACTTC
CDR3: CATADRVVETQYF
V: TRBV15
J: TRBJ2-5
D: TRBD1
size: NA

DNA: TGTGCCAGCAGCGTAGGTCAGACTAGCGGGTCCGGGGAGCTGTTTTTT
CDR3: CASSVGQTSGSGELFF
V: TRBV9
J: TRBJ2-2
D: TRBD2
size: NA